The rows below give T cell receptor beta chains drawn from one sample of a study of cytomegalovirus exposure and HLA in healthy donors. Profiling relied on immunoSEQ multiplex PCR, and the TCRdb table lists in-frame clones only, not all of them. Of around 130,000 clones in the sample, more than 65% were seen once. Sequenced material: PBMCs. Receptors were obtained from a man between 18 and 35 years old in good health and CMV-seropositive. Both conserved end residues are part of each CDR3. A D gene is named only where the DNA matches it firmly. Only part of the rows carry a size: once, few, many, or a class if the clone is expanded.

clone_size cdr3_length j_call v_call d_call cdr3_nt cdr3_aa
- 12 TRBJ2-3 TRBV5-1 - TGCGCCAGCAGCCCAAATACAGATACGCAGTATTTT CASSPNTDTQYF
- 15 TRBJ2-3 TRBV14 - TGTGCCAGCAGCCAATTATCGAGTATGCCAGATACGCAGTATTTT CASSQLSSMPDTQYF
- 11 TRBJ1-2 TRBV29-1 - TGCAGCGTTGGGGGCCCCTATGGCTACACCTTC CSVGGPYGYTF
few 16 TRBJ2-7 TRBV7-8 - TGTGCCAGCAGCTTAGCGGCCTTAACCAGCGGGTACGAGCAGTACTTC CASSLAALTSGYEQYF
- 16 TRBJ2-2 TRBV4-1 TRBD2 TGCGCCAGCAGACTCGGACTAGCGGGAAACACCGGGGAGCTGTTTTTT CASRLGLAGNTGELFF
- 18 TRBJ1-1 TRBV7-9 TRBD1 TGTGCCAGCAGCCCTACATGGACAGGGGGCTACTTGAACACTGAAGCTTTCTTT CASSPTWTGGYLNTEAFF
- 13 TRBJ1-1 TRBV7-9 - TGTGCCAGCAGCTTAGACAACAGGCAAAGGGCTTTCTTT CASSLDNRQRAFF
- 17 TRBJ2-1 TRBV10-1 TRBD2 TGCGCCAGCAGCCCGGGACTAGCGGGGGCAACCTACAATGAGCAGTTCTTC CASSPGLAGATYNEQFF
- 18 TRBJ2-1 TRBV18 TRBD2 TGTGCCAGCTCAGGACTAGCGGGGGGTCTGATCTCCTACAATGAGCAGTTCTTC CASSGLAGGLISYNEQFF
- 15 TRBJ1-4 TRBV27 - TGTGCCAGCCGCGGCGGGGTCGCAACTAATGAAAAACTGTTTTTT CASRGGVATNEKLFF
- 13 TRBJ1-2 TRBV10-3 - TGTGCCATCAGTGAGTCTGAGGGCTATGGCTACACCTTC CAISESEGYGYTF
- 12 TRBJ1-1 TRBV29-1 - TGCAGCGGCGGGACCAGGAACACTGAAGCTTTCTTT CSGGTRNTEAFF
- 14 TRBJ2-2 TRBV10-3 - TGTGCCATCATGGAGGAACACCTCGCCGGGGAGCTGTTTTTT CAIMEEHLAGELFF
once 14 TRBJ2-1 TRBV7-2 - TGTGCCAGCAGCCCGTCCCGGGACAAGGTTTCGCAGTTCTTC CASSPSRDKVSQFF
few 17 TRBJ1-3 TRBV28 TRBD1 TGTGCCAGCAGTTTACATCAGACAGGGGGCAGCGGAAACACCATATATTTT CASSLHQTGGSGNTIYF
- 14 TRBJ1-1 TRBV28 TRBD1 TGTGCCAGCAGTTTTACAGGGGGCTCAGTTGAAGCTTTCTTT CASSFTGGSVEAFF
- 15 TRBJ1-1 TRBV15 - TGTGCCACCAGCAGAGATGAGGTGATAGGGGAAGCGGCTTTCTTT CATSRDEVIGEAAFF
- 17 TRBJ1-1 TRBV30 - TGTGCCTGGAGTGTAAAAGTTATCGGACTGCTGAACACTGAAGCTTTCTTT CAWSVKVIGLLNTEAFF
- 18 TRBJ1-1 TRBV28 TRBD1 TGTGCCAGCAGTACTACTGTTTTGACCGGGACAGCTGATTTTGAAGCTTTCTTT CASSTTVLTGTADFEAFF
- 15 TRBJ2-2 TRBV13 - TGTGCCAGCAGTCCCGGACTGAATCCCCCCGGGGAGCTGTTTTTT CASSPGLNPPGELFF
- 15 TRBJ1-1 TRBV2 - TGTGCCAGCAGTGCCGGGAAGGCCATGAACACTGAAGCTTTCTTT CASSAGKAMNTEAFF
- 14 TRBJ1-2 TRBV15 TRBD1 TGTGCCACCAGCACCCGACAGGGGGCTGATGGCTACACCTTC CATSTRQGADGYTF
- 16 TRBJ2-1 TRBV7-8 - TGTGCCAGCAGCTTAGCCTCATGGGCGTCCTACAATGAGCAGTTCTTC CASSLASWASYNEQFF
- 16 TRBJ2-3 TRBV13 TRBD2 TGTGCCAGCAGCGAGGGACTAGCGGGGACCACAGATACGCAGTATTTT CASSEGLAGTTDTQYF
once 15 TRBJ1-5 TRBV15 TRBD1 TGTGCCACCAGCAGACAAGGACAGGGCAATCAGCCCCAGCATTTT CATSRQGQGNQPQHF
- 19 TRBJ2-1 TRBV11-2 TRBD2 TGTGCCAGCAACGAAGAGCCGGGACTAGCGGGAGTGGGGTACAATGAGCAGTTCTTC CASNEEPGLAGVGYNEQFF
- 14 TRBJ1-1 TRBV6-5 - TGTGCCAGCAGTTATAGGGCGGGATGGATACAAGCTTTCTTT CASSYRAGWIQAFF
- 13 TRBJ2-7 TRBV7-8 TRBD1 TGTGCCAGCAGCCCGGACAGGACCTACGAGCAGTACTTC CASSPDRTYEQYF